The 15 T cell receptor beta chains below come from one sample, sequenced in a study of T-cell reconstitution after alpha-beta-depleted transplantation in children. During its preparation, the TCRbeta library received unique molecular identifiers. TCRdb re-called the PCR reads with MiXCR, one entry per CDR3 protein. The table lists hundreds of thousands of distinct CDR3 sequences, around 17% of them singletons, with approximately 1% in the top ten. The specimen was PBMCs from the stem cell graft donor, collected from the stem cell graft. Receptors originate from a human donor who donated a stem cell graft to a child with acute myeloid leukemia.

This clonotype was seen more than once but under ten times. V and J are TRBV4-3 and TRBJ2-7; D is perhaps TRBD2 (6 bases). The CDR3 length is 13 residues. Germline V gives CDR1 LGHNA, CDR2 YSLEER. Trimming shortened V by 0 bases and J by 6 bases, and 9 bases separated the two germline ends. As DNA, the CDR3 is TGCGCCAGCAGCCAAGATTGGGGGGTCGAGCAGTACTTC. Translating it yields CASSQDWGVEQYF.

The chain recombines TRBV6-5 with TRBJ2-2; D not resolved. Germline V lookup: CDR1 MNHEY, CDR2 SVGAGI. The CDR3 runs 16 residues. Trimming stripped 4 bases from V and 2 bases from J, with 14 bases between. CDR3 sequence (DNA): TGTGCCAGCAGTTGGAGACGGAACCCAAACACCGGGGAGCTGTTTTTT. Translation gives CASSWRRNPNTGELFF.

The rearrangement joins TRBV6-2 or TRBV6-3 to TRBJ1-5; no definite D call. This CDR3 region has 16 residues. In germline, CDR1 is MNHEY, CDR2 SVGEGT. V was cut by 6 bases and J by 6 bases, with 21 bases left in between. CDR3: CASRPELGRGTQPQHF. DNA of the CDR3: TGTGCCAGCAGACCAGAACTGGGCCGGGGAACTCAGCCCCAGCATTTT.

The chain combines TRBV12-3 or TRBV12-4 with TRBJ2-5; tentatively, D is TRBD1 (5 bases). Between the trimmed V and J ends, which lost 4 bases and 7 bases, there was a span of 13 bases. CDR3 length: 13 residues. The CDR3 nucleotides read TGTGCCAGCAGTTCTCAGGGTGTGGGGACCCAGTACTTC. Translating gives CASSSQGVGTQYF.

This clonotype was observed a handful of times. The CDR3 region is CAWGDNRNQPQHF. The CDR3 DNA reads as TGTGCCTGGGGGGACAATCGGAATCAGCCCCAGCATTTT. The chain is built from TRBV30 and TRBJ1-5; D possibly corresponds to TRBD1 (6 bases). The V gene lost 5 bases and the J gene lost 4 bases, with 12 bases spanning the gap. The CDR3 contains 13 residues. Germline CDR1 GTSNPN, CDR2 SVGIG (reference sequence).

Notes on this clonotype: Just one base apart from a much larger clone, this may be a read error. The V call is TRBV4-2, the J call TRBJ2-1; D is ambiguous. CDR1 and CDR2 from the germline V gene are LGHNA and YNFKEQ. The CDR3 has 14 residues. This CDR3 is CARSQDYRGNEQFF. As DNA, the CDR3 is TGTGCCAGAAGCCAAGATTATCGCGGCAATGAGCAGTTCTTC.

This clonotype was detected only a few times. This chain joins TRBV20-1 and TRBJ2-3, with D perhaps TRBD2 (6 bases). The CDR3 covers 14 residues. The V gene's germline CDR1 is DFQATT and CDR2 SNEGSKA (reference sequence). V shed 1 base and J shed 2 bases, with 10 bases lying between them. CDR3 protein: CSARGRAPTDTQYF. CDR3 in DNA: TGCAGTGCTAGAGGGAGGGCTCCCACAGATACGCAGTATTTT.

In this sample, this clonotype turned up many times. The rearrangement joins TRBV20-1 to TRBJ2-2; TRBD2 aligns across 7 bases. The V segment lost 0 bases and the J segment 6 bases; nucleotides outside the gene matches: 10. Germline V gene data show CDR1 as DFQATT and CDR2 as SNEGSKA (reference sequence). The CDR3 extends over 16 amino acids. The CDR3 sequence is CSARDQNSGPAGELFF. The DNA of the CDR3 is TGCAGTGCTAGAGATCAGAATAGCGGGCCCGCCGGGGAGCTGTTTTTT.

This clonotype was picked up a small number of times. V and J are TRBV12-3 or TRBV12-4 and TRBJ1-1; perhaps TRBD1 as D (6 bases). The CDR3 sequence is 12 residues long. With 8 bases removed from V and 11 bases from J, the gap between germline ends came to 18 bases. CDR3 region: CASYDGGAGAFF. The DNA for the CDR3 is TGTGCCAGCTACGATGGGGGGGCTGGTGCTTTCTTT.

This clonotype has just a few counts. CDR3 nucleotide sequence: TGTGCCAGCAGGTCCCGGGACAACTCCTACAATGAGCAGTTCTTC. This encodes CASRSRDNSYNEQFF. The rearrangement joins TRBV12-3 or TRBV12-4 to TRBJ2-1; possibly TRBD1 for D (6 bases). V was trimmed by 6 bases and J by 0 bases, leaving 12 bases between them. The CDR3 spans 15 residues.

The sample holds a few counts of this clonotype. This chain joins TRBV7-8 and TRBJ2-3; D perhaps matches TRBD2 (5 bases). The V end lost 2 bases, the J end lost 3 bases, and 18 bases lay between the germline ends. This CDR3 region has 17 residues. Germline-derived CDR1 and CDR2 are SGHVS and FQNEAQ. In DNA, the CDR3 is TGTGCCAGCAGCTTACGCCTAACAACCGGGGTAACAGATACGCAGTATTTT. Protein sequence: CASSLRLTTGVTDTQYF.

This clonotype was recorded at least ten times. The chain recombines TRBV20-1 with TRBJ2-1, with D unclear. Germline assignment: CDR1 DFQATT and CDR2 SNEGSKA (reference sequence). This CDR3 has 15 residues. Trimming left V 1 base short and J 6 bases short, with 16 bases between. The DNA for the CDR3 is TGCAGTGCTAGAGTTGGTCGCGTCGGATTCAATGAGCAGTTCTTC. It is translated as CSARVGRVGFNEQFF.

This clonotype showed up many times. This chain links TRBV7-9 with TRBJ1-2; D unclear. The CDR3 covers 13 residues. Germline V lookup: CDR1 SEHNR, CDR2 FQNEAQ (reference sequence). Between the trimmed V and J ends, which lost 4 bases and 2 bases, there was a span of 8 bases. The CDR3 loop reads CASSSGRNYGYTF. The CDR3 DNA reads as TGTGCCAGCAGCTCGGGCCGGAACTATGGCTACACCTTC.

CDR3 protein: CSARDSRDRSYTDTQYF. The CDR3 nucleotides read TGCAGTGCTAGAGATTCTCGGGACCGGAGTTACACAGATACGCAGTATTTT. This chain links TRBV20-1 with TRBJ2-3; D assignment may be TRBD1 or TRBD2 (5 bases each). The CDR3 length is 17 residues. Germline values: CDR1 DFQATT, CDR2 SNEGSKA (reference sequence). Trimming pared 0 bases from V and 2 bases from J, leaving 18 bases between.

This clonotype has ten or more counts. The chain joins TRBV20-1 to TRBJ1-1; D call uncertain. Per the germline V gene, CDR1 is DFQATT and CDR2 is SNEGSKA (reference sequence). V dropped 6 bases and J dropped 7 bases, with 21 bases sitting between them. The CDR3 loop spans 14 amino acids. CDR3 nucleotide sequence: TGCAGTGCGGCCTCGGAAGGGCGAGAGGTTGAAGCTTTCTTT. Residues: CSAASEGREVEAFF.